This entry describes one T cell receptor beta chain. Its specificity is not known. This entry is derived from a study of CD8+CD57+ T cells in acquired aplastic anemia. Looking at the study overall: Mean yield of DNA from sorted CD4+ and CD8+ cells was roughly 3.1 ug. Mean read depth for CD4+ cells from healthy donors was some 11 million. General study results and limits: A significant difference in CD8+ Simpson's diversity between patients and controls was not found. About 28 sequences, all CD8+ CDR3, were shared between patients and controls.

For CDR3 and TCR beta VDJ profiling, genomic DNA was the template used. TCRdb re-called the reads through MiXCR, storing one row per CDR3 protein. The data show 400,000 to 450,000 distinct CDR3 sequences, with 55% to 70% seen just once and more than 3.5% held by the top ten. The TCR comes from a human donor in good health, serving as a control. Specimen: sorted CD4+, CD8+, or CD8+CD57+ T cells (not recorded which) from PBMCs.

The CDR3 protein is CASSDGTLNYEQYF. Here the CDR3 DNA reads TGTGCCAGCAGTGACGGGACACTAAACTACGAGCAGTACTTC. The chain has TRBV2 and TRBJ2-7; weak D call: TRBD1 (6 bases). This CDR3 region has 14 residues. The germline V and J ends were trimmed by 3 bases and 3 bases, with 12 bases remaining between them. Germline CDR1 SNHLY, CDR2 FYNNEI.